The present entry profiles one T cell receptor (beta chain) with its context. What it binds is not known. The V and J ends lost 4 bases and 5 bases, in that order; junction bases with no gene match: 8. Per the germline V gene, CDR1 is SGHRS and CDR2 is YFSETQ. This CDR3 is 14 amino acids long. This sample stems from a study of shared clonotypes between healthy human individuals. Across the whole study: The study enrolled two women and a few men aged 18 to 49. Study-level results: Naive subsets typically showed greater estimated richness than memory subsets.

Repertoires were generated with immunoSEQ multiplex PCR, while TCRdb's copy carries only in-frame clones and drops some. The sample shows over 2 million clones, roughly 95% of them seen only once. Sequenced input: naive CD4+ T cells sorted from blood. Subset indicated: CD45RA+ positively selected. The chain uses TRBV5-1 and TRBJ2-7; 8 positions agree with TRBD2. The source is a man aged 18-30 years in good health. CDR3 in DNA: TGCGCCAGCAGCCCGGGGGGGAGGTACAACGAGCAGTACTTC. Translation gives CASSPGGRYNEQYF.